The 18 T cell receptor beta chains below all came from one sample that was sequenced in a study of blood T cell repertoires in COVID-19. Clones were sequenced by immunoSEQ multiplex PCR, and TCRdb holds only the in-frame ones, with some missing. The profile shows 330,000 or so clones, roughly 90% of them singletons. Specimen: PBMCs or T cells enriched from blood (not recorded which). The receptor source for this set is a woman in her 30s who had recovered from COVID-19.

The chain uses TRBV27 and TRBJ2-5, with 7 bases identical to TRBD2. Per the germline V gene, CDR1 is MNHEY and CDR2 is SMNVEV (reference sequence). The V gene end was trimmed by 6 bases and the J gene end by 5 bases; junction bases not matched to a gene: 12. This CDR3 is 15 amino acids long. The CDR3 bases are TGTGCCAGCAGGAGTGTTGCGGGAGTCGGGGAGACCCAGTACTTC. As protein: CASRSVAGVGETQYF.

There are a few counts of this clone. The V and J genes are TRBV5-1 and TRBJ2-1, with TRBD2 matching 8 bases. Germline V lookup: CDR1 SGHRS, CDR2 YFSETQ. V shed 4 bases and J 4 bases; nucleotides not matched to a gene: 13. The CDR3 has 17 residues. The DNA of the CDR3 is TGCGCCAGCAGCCCCTCCCTTGGGAGCGGGGGTTACAATGAGCAGTTCTTC. Translation gives CASSPSLGSGGYNEQFF.

The chain recombines TRBV3-1 (or the pseudogene TRBV3-2) with TRBJ1-4; TRBD1 agrees at 7 bases. The germline V gene has CDR1 LGHDT and CDR2 YNNKEL (reference sequence). The CDR3 has 16 residues. V shed 1 base, J shed 7 bases, and the junction held 9 bases outside the gene matches. CDR3 sequence: CASSQGTTGFREKLFF. The CDR3 DNA is TGTGCCAGCAGCCAAGGGACGACAGGGTTTCGTGAAAAACTGTTTTTT.

This sequence joins TRBV29-1 and TRBJ2-2, with 10 bases lining up with TRBD2. The junction had 8 bases not matched to a gene; V was cut back by 4 bases and J by 0 bases. This CDR3 region has 17 residues. Germline CDR1 and CDR2: SQVTM and ANQGSEA. The CDR3 region has the DNA TGCAGCGTTGCAGGTCTAGCGGGGGTCTCGAACACCGGGGAGCTGTTTTTT. Translating gives CSVAGLAGVSNTGELFF.

The chain has TRBV5-1 and TRBJ1-1; tentatively, D is TRBD1 (5 bases). This CDR3 contains 16 residues. Trimming removed 0 bases from V and 1 base from J, with 13 bases in between. Per germline, CDR1 SGHRS and CDR2 YFSETQ. The CDR3 bases are TGCGCCAGCAGCTTGGCGCCTATCAGGGAGAACACTGAAGCTTTCTTT. Its translation: CASSLAPIRENTEAFF.

The chain combines TRBV18 with TRBJ2-7; 7 bases are a match to TRBD1. Looked up from germline, CDR1 is KGHSH and CDR2 is LQKENI. The CDR3 runs 13 residues. V gave up 5 bases and J gave up 4 bases; unmatched junction bases: 5. The CDR3 DNA is TGTGCCAGCTCAAGAGACAGGGCGTACGAGCAGTACTTC. It is translated as CASSRDRAYEQYF. Combining the CDR3 with reference TRBV18 and TRBJ2-7 gives the whole variable domain NAGVMQNPRHLVRRRGQEARLRCSPMKGHSHVYWYRQLPEEGLKFMVYLQKENIIDESGMPKERFSAEFPKEGPSILRIQQVVRGDSAAYFCASSRDRAYEQYFGPGTRLTVT.

The chain links TRBV27 to TRBJ1-6, with a possible D match to TRBD1 (6 bases). CDR1 and CDR2 from the germline V gene are MNHEY and SMNVEV (reference sequence). Trimming took off 4 bases at V and 7 bases at J, with 8 bases between the two ends. The CDR3 spans 13 residues. DNA for the CDR3: TGTGCCAGCAGTTACAGGGCCAATTCACCCCTCCACTTT. Its translation is CASSYRANSPLHF.

The V and J genes are TRBV14 and TRBJ1-5; possible D gene TRBD1, 5 bases. The CDR3 sequence is 14 residues long. V lost 4 bases, J lost 5 bases, and 12 bases lay in between. Germline CDR1 reads SGHDN; CDR2 reads FVKESK. Here the CDR3 DNA reads TGTGCCAGCAGCCCAGGGTTTTGGGATCAGCCCCAGCATTTT. As protein: CASSPGFWDQPQHF.

V is TRBV7-2 and J is TRBJ1-2; 8 bases line up with TRBD1. This CDR3 contains 15 residues. Germline V CDR1 and CDR2: SGHTA, FQGNSA. V dropped 3 bases and J dropped 4; count of bases not matched to a gene: 7. Here the CDR3 DNA reads TGTGCCAGCAGCTTTAGCAGGGGGCGCTTCTATGGCTACACCTTC. Protein sequence: CASSFSRGRFYGYTF.

The chain carries TRBV5-8 and TRBJ1-5; 7 bases map to TRBD1. The CDR3 totals 15 residues. Germline CDR1 reads SGHTS; CDR2 reads YDEGEE. V lost 3 bases to trimming and J lost 3 bases; unmatched junction nucleotides: 6. CDR3 sequence reads: CASSSDRSINQPQHF. DNA of the CDR3: TGTGCCAGCAGCTCGGACAGGTCGATCAATCAGCCCCAGCATTTT. The full variable domain, its missing parts supplied by reference TRBV5-8 and TRBJ1-5, is EAGVTQSPTHLIKTRGQQATLRCSPISGHTSVYWYQQALGLGLQFLLWYDEGEERNRGNFPPRFSGRQFPNYSSELNVNALELEDSALYLCASSSDRSINQPQHFGDGTRLSIL.

The genes are TRBV3-1 (or the pseudogene TRBV3-2) and TRBJ2-5; a weak D match, TRBD1 (5 bases). V was pared by 8 bases and J by 5 bases, with 15 bases between. The germline gives CDR1 LGHDT, CDR2 YNNKEL (reference sequence). This CDR3 spans 13 amino acids. CDR3 protein: CASDRSGQETQYF. For the CDR3, the DNA is TGTGCCAGCGACCGATCAGGGCAGGAGACCCAGTACTTC.

Concerning this clone: Other DNA sequences in this specimen translate into the identical CDR3. The V call is TRBV6-5, the J call TRBJ1-5; no definite D call. The germline V gene encodes CDR1 MNHEY and CDR2 SVGAGI. Trimming removed 0 bases at V and 4 bases at J, with 7 bases between. The CDR3 is 14 residues long. CDR3 bases: TGTGCCAGCAGTTACTCGAGAGGGAATCAGCCCCAGCATTTT. It codes for CASSYSRGNQPQHF.

The V call is TRBV28, the J call TRBJ2-3; 8 bases line up with TRBD2. Germline V gene data show CDR1 as MDHEN and CDR2 as SYDVKM. J gave up 6 bases and V 9 bases, and 11 bases lay outside the gene matches. The CDR3 consists of 14 residues. The CDR3 DNA follows: TGTGCCAGTAGAAGCGGGAGTACGATGGATACGCAGTATTTT. The encoded protein is CASRSGSTMDTQYF.

The CDR3 DNA follows: TGCACCAGCAGCCTTGGGACTAGCAAAGGAGATACGCAGTATTTT. It codes for CTSSLGTSKGDTQYF. The chain combines TRBV1 with TRBJ2-3; the DNA was not used to check the table's D call, TRBD2. TRBV1 is shown as a pseudogene. This CDR3 is built from 15 residues.

J is TRBJ1-1 and V is TRBV2; D is perhaps TRBD1 (5 bases). V shed 5 bases and J shed 6 bases, with 25 bases lying between them. The CDR3 has 17 residues. Germline-derived CDR1 and CDR2 are SNHLY and FYNNEI. The CDR3 DNA reads as TGTGCCAGCAGTACGATGAAGATCGGGGGAACTTACGCTGAAGCTTTCTTT. Amino acids: CASSTMKIGGTYAEAFF.

This clone was seen once. The CDR3 loop reads CASSSVPGSGDGYTF. The CDR3 coding sequence is TGTGCCAGCAGCTCCGTACCCGGGTCAGGGGATGGCTACACCTTC. This chain uses TRBV11-2 with TRBJ1-2, with D possibly matching TRBD1 (6 bases). V shed 4 bases and J shed 6 bases, with 18 bases lying between them. The CDR3 contains 15 residues. CDR1 is SGHAT and CDR2 is FQNNGV in the germline V gene.

This chain uses TRBV7-6 with TRBJ2-1; possibly TRBD1 for D (6 bases). Looked up from germline, CDR1 is SGHVS and CDR2 is FNYEAQ. Trimming left V 1 base short and J 2 bases short, with 6 bases between. This CDR3 has 14 amino acids. The CDR3, as DNA: TGTGCCAGCAGCTTAGACAGGGCCTACAATGAGCAGTTCTTC. Translation gives CASSLDRAYNEQFF. Full variable domain (missing parts from reference TRBV7-6 and TRBJ2-1): GAGVSQSPRYKVTKRGQDVALRCDPISGHVSLYWYRQALGQGPEFLTYFNYEAQQDKSGLPNDRFSAERPEGSISTLTIQRTEQRDSAMYRCASSLDRAYNEQFFGPGTRLTVL.

This clone was seen once. Additional DNA sequences in this sample encode the identical CDR3. The chain employs TRBV5-6 and TRBJ2-7, with D perhaps matching TRBD1 (5 bases). Germline CDR1 reads SGHDT; CDR2 reads YYEEEE. Trimming shortened V by 5 bases and J by 3 bases, and 9 bases separated the two germline ends. The CDR3 has 12 amino acids. CDR3 nucleotides: TGTGCCAGCAGGCGTGACAGCTACGAGCAGTACTTC. This sequence encodes CASRRDSYEQYF.